This TCR beta chain was documented in a study of B cell selection in AIRE deficiency (dated by TCRdb to the late 2010s). The study in broad terms: Researchers compared the TCRbeta repertoires of sorted blood CD4+ conventional T cells and regulatory T cells from AIRE-deficient patients with the corresponding repertoires from healthy controls. The TCR-sequenced cohort comprised about 5 AIRE-deficient APECED patients and about 5 healthy control donors.

Regulatory T cells were sorted as cells that were CD4+CD25hiCD127low/negative. Control samples came from healthy donors unrelated to the patients. A FACSAria flow cytometer was used to sort the Tconv and Treg cells intended for TCRbeta sequencing. The sorted cells were collected in 5-ml round-bottom polystyrene tubes, and the dry cell pellets were frozen at -80 degrees C prior to sequencing. The immunoSEQ platform was used for TCRbeta chain sequencing. Regarding the original processing steps: About 56,000 distinct TCRbeta sequences from patients and 85,000 to 100,000 from healthy donors were obtained from pooled Treg repertoires. Treg TCRbeta sequences found in two or more individuals were defined as public, and these public Treg TCRbeta sequences were then searched for in Tconv repertoires. Differences between groups were assessed using Mann-Whitney U tests with Bonferroni-Dunn correction in GraphPad Prism 7.03. TCRdb carries this immuneACCESS record with in-frame sequences only. Its versions omit some clonotypes, under half of them owing to an unresolved V gene in the studies checked, with the rest unexplained. V, J and clone size reflect that table, while D and trimming were determined from the DNA. The sample data list about 18,000 clones, and just over 90% of these were observed just once. The leading ten clones occupy 0.89% of the sample.

Findings and caveats that apply to the study as a whole: Among 3657 shared Treg TCRbeta sequences, 25% to 40% were shared exclusively among healthy donors and around 10% exclusively among patients, which suggests that Treg selection is less efficient in the absence of AIRE. Shared Treg sequences had shorter CDR3s, which reflects a bias toward rearrangements containing few non-templated nucleotide insertions. Sequencing covered only TCRbeta chains, and approximately 35% of shared healthy-donor Treg sequences were also present in healthy Tconv, possibly due to differing TCRalpha chains. Roughly a third of the Treg TCRbeta sequences shared among healthy donors were found in patient Tconv cells, which suggests that Treg-biased clones were diverted into the Tconv compartment. Tconv and Treg cells from AIRE-deficient patients showed TCRBV gene usage, CDR3 length and TCR diversity similar to those of healthy donors.

V is pruned by 7 bases and J by 2 bases, leaving 8 bases of the junction without a gene match. The CDR3 covers 14 residues, taking in both the cysteine and the phenylalanine. The CDR3 DNA has 42 bases and is translated from base 1. Looking up the germline V gene yields CDR1 SGHAT and CDR2 FQNNGV. Remarks on this clone: The antigen it binds to is not known. The sample holds no much larger clone one base away, and base qualities are not on file.

Material: CD4+CD25+ Tregs sorted from PBMCs. The chain is assembled from TRBV11-2 and TRBJ2-7; 7 of the junction bases match TRBD1. This TCR derives from a human donor in good health. The nucleotides read TGTGCCAGCACAGTGACAGGGAAGCCCTACGAGCAGTACTTC. Its amino acids are CASTVTGKPYEQYF.